The present TCR beta chain was sequenced within a study of T cell changes during pregnancy in multiple sclerosis. The CDR3 is 14 residues long. Germline V lookup: CDR1 SQVTM, CDR2 ANQGSEA. V lost 7 bases to trimming and J lost 1 base; unmatched junction nucleotides: 7. Repertoires were generated with immunoSEQ multiplex PCR, while TCRdb's copy carries only in-frame clones and drops some. The sample records approximately 80,000 clones, about 94% being singletons. V gene TRBV29-1 combines with J gene TRBJ1-1, with 9 bases lining up with TRBD1. This material consisted of peripheral blood, taken in the third trimester of pregnancy. This TCR derives from a female donor with multiple sclerosis, enrolled in a pregnancy study. CDR3 sequence reads: CSGGTGPKNTEAFF. In DNA, the CDR3 is TGCAGCGGTGGGACAGGGCCGAAGAACACTGAAGCTTTCTTT.